This T cell receptor (beta chain) appears in the sequencing data of a study of shared clonotypes between healthy human individuals. Overall study context: Each donor's CD4 naive and CD4 memory cells filled three plates apiece, CD8 naive two, and CD8 memory one.

Naive CD8 isolation took CD45RO-negative cells positively selected for CCR7 and excluded terminally differentiated effector memory CD45RA+ cells. Assay: immunoSEQ multiplex PCR; the TCRdb copy retains only in-frame clones and omits some. The sample has some 2 million clones, roughly 94% seen once. CDR1 is ENHRY, CDR2 SYGVKD, per germline. V lost 7 bases to trimming and J lost 5 bases, with 18 bases between them. CDR3 size: 14 residues. The chain has TRBV10-3 and TRBJ2-7, with D possibly being TRBD2 (6 bases). This receptor was taken from a man aged 18 to 29 in good health. The specimen was naive CD8+ T cells sorted from blood. The CDR3 region is CAIKREEGPHEQYF. CDR3 in DNA: TGTGCCATCAAGAGAGAGGAGGGGCCGCACGAGCAGTACTTC.